Listed below are T cell receptor beta chains from one sample, sequenced in a study of blood T cell repertoires in COVID-19. The method was immunoSEQ multiplex PCR; TCRdb's version includes in-frame clones alone and lacks a portion of them. This sample carries roughly 140,000 clones, roughly 79% of them seen once, and the ten largest clones take over 8%. Input material: peripheral blood. The receptors come from a human donor in a cohort sampled during active COVID-19. CDR3s include the opening cysteine and the closing phenylalanine or tryptophan. D genes are given only for firm matches. Size tells how often a clone was seen (once, few, many) or the class of an expanded clone, and some rows leave it out.

TRBJ1-1 | NA | NA | TRBV7-8 | TGTGCCAGCAGCTTAGCGGGGGCACCTGAAGCTTTCTTT | CASSLAGAPEAFF
TRBJ2-7 | once | NA | TRBV29-1 | TGCAGCGTTGAGCTCGCAGGGGCTCCTCACTACGAGCAGTACTTC | CSVELAGAPHYEQYF
TRBJ1-1 | NA | NA | TRBV7-2 | TGTGCCAGCAGCTTAGTGGAGAAGAACACTGAAGCTTTCTTT | CASSLVEKNTEAFF
TRBJ1-4 | NA | TRBD1 | TRBV5-1 | TGCGCCAGCAGCTTGGAGGGGGCGGATGAAAAACTGTTTTTT | CASSLEGADEKLFF
TRBJ1-1 | NA | NA | TRBV28 | TGTGCCACTTGGTTGAGGACTGAAGCTTTCTTT | CATWLRTEAFF
TRBJ1-3 | once | NA | TRBV21-1 | TGTGCCAGCAGCACCCAATCCGGGACAGGGGTCGGAAACACCATATATTTT | CASSTQSGTGVGNTIYF
TRBJ2-1 | NA | NA | TRBV19 | TGTGCCAGTAGTCGGGGAATACCCTACAATGAGCAGTTCTTC | CASSRGIPYNEQFF
TRBJ2-5 | NA | TRBD2 | TRBV5-1 | TGCGCCAGCAGCTCGGGAGGGTACCAAGAGACCCAGTACTTC | CASSSGGYQETQYF
TRBJ1-1 | NA | NA | TRBV6-5 | TGTGCCTCCTGGACCCCGGACGGGGACACTGAAGCTTTCTTT | CASWTPDGDTEAFF
TRBJ2-3 | NA | TRBD2 | TRBV5-1 | TGCGCCAGCAGCTTCGGGGGAGGGCCCCCTATGGATACGCAGTATTTT | CASSFGGGPPMDTQYF
TRBJ2-7 | NA | TRBD2 | TRBV28 | TGTGCCAGCAGTTTACCGGGACTAGCGGGAGGGCCGACCTACGAGCAGTACTTC | CASSLPGLAGGPTYEQYF
TRBJ2-2 | NA | TRBD1 | TRBV4-3 | TGCGCCAGCAGCCCCCGGGACAGGGCCGCCGGGGAGCTGTTTTTT | CASSPRDRAAGELFF
TRBJ1-5 | NA | NA | TRBV27 | TGTGCCAGCAGTTTATACCTCGGTGGAGAAGGGGATCAGCCCCAGCATTTT | CASSLYLGGEGDQPQHF
TRBJ2-1 | NA | TRBD2 | TRBV2 | TGTGCCAGCAGCGTAACGGGAGGGCGGTACAATGAGCAGTTCTTC | CASSVTGGRYNEQFF
TRBJ1-4 | NA | NA | TRBV10-3 | TGTGCCACCCAGGGTTCTAATGAAAAACTGTTTTTT | CATQGSNEKLFF
TRBJ2-7 | NA | NA | TRBV7-3 | TGTGCCAGCAGCAAAGGGAGGCCTAGCGAGTCATACGAGCAGTACTTC | CASSKGRPSESYEQYF
TRBJ1-5 | NA | TRBD1 | TRBV30 | TGTGCCTGGAGGACAGGGGGACATCCCCAGCATTTT | CAWRTGGHPQHF
TRBJ2-1 | once | NA | TRBV18 | TGTGCCAGCTCACCACTGCCCCAGGGCACTTTCGACAACAATGAGCAGTTCTTC | CASSPLPQGTFDNNEQFF
TRBJ2-1 | few | NA | TRBV27 | TGTGCCAGCAGTTTATGGGGTGGGACTTCCGCACGAATTAATGAGCAGTTCTTC | CASSLWGGTSARINEQFF
TRBJ1-2 | NA | TRBD1 | TRBV28 | TGTGCCAGCAGTCCGACAGGGAATAACTATGGCTACACCTTC | CASSPTGNNYGYTF
TRBJ2-3 | NA | TRBD2 | TRBV11-2 | TGTGCCAGCAGCCCGCGGCGGGAGTTGTCAGATACGCAGTATTTT | CASSPRRELSDTQYF
TRBJ2-3 | NA | TRBD2 | TRBV9 | TGTGCCAGCAGCGCGATAGGACTAGCGGGAGGGTTTTACACAGATACGCAGTATTTT | CASSAIGLAGGFYTDTQYF
TRBJ2-3 | NA | NA | TRBV6-2/TRBV6-3 | TGTGCCAGCAGTTACTCGATGGAGCTAGGCCTAAGTACAGATACGCAGTATTTT | CASSYSMELGLSTDTQYF
TRBJ1-2 | NA | NA | TRBV6-5 | TGTGCCAGCAGTAACCGCGGGGTGGGCTATGGCTACACCTTC | CASSNRGVGYGYTF
TRBJ2-1 | few | TRBD2 | TRBV3-1/TRBV3-2 | TGTGCCAGCAGCCGGGGGACTAGCGTAGACAATGAGCAGTTCTTC | CASSRGTSVDNEQFF
TRBJ1-3 | once | NA | TRBV6-1 | TGTGCCAGCAGTGAAGCTCTGGCCACAGGTTCCAACACCATATATTTT | CASSEALATGSNTIYF
TRBJ1-2 | NA | NA | TRBV9 | TGTGCCAGCAGCGTAGCTGGCCAGGGCTGGTATGGCTACACCTTC | CASSVAGQGWYGYTF
TRBJ2-4 | NA | TRBD1 | TRBV15 | TGTGCCACCAGCGGACAGGGTCAAAACATTCAGTACTTC | CATSGQGQNIQYF
TRBJ1-2 | NA | NA | TRBV11-2 | TGTGCCAGCAGCTTAGATTTATTCGGCTACACCTTC | CASSLDLFGYTF
TRBJ2-7 | NA | TRBD2 | TRBV9 | TGTGCCAGCAGCCCGACCCCCAGCGGGGGGCACGAGCAGTACTTC | CASSPTPSGGHEQYF
TRBJ2-7 | NA | NA | TRBV5-1 | TGCGCCAGCAGCTTCTTAGCAGGGATCTCCTACGAGCAGTACTTC | CASSFLAGISYEQYF
TRBJ2-1 | NA | NA | TRBV28 | TGTGCCAGCAGTTTAACCCTTCAGGGGGGCAACGGGGTCTTC | CASSLTLQGGNGVF
TRBJ2-7 | NA | TRBD2 | TRBV15 | TGTGCCACCAGCAGAGACAAGACTAGCTTATACGAGCAGTACTTC | CATSRDKTSLYEQYF
TRBJ2-7 | NA | TRBD2 | TRBV7-8 | TGTGCCAGCAGCTTAGGGTTGGGACTATCAATCCAAAAAACCGACTTC | CASSLGLGLSIQKTDF
TRBJ2-7 | NA | NA | TRBV20-1 | TGCAGTGCCCGAGGGCATTACGAGCAGTACTTC | CSARGHYEQYF
TRBJ2-7 | once | NA | TRBV4-1 | TGCGCCAGCAGCCAAGATGTGAGAAACGGGGCCTACGAGCAGTACTTC | CASSQDVRNGAYEQYF
TRBJ1-6 | few | NA | TRBV10-3 | TGTGCCGCGAATTCACCCCTCCACTTT | CAANSPLHF
TRBJ2-7 | NA | NA | TRBV29-1 | TGCAGCGTCGGGATGGGCAGGGGAATGGTCTACGAGCAGTACTTC | CSVGMGRGMVYEQYF
TRBJ1-4 | NA | TRBD1 | TRBV4-3 | TGCGCCAGCAGCCGCATACAGGGGCAGAATGAAAAACTGTTTTTT | CASSRIQGQNEKLFF
TRBJ2-7 | NA | TRBD2 | TRBV27 | TGTGCCAGCAGAAGACTAGCGGGAGGGTACCGCGAGCAGTACTTC | CASRRLAGGYREQYF
TRBJ2-2 | NA | TRBD1 | TRBV4-1 | TGCGCCAGCAGCCAAGATGACAGGGCGGATACCGGGGAGCTGTTTTTT | CASSQDDRADTGELFF
TRBJ2-3 | NA | NA | TRBV27 | TGTGCCAGCAGTAGCCCTGGGGGGGGCGGGAGTCGGGATACGCAGTATTTT | CASSSPGGGGSRDTQYF
TRBJ2-5 | NA | NA | TRBV18 | TGTGCCAGCTCACCACCGGGTCCCGGGATGACCCAGTACTTC | CASSPPGPGMTQYF
TRBJ2-7 | NA | TRBD2 | TRBV9 | TGTGCCAGCAGCTTGGGACTAGCGGACTACGAGCAGTACTTC | CASSLGLADYEQYF
TRBJ2-1 | NA | TRBD2 | TRBV24-1 | TGTGCCACCAGTGACCGCTGGCGGGAGCGGGTCTATGAGCAGTTCTTC | CATSDRWRERVYEQFF
TRBJ2-5 | NA | TRBD1 | TRBV24-1 | TGTGCCACCAGTGACGTCCGGGACAGGCGGAGTGGGGAGACCCAGTACTTC | CATSDVRDRRSGETQYF
TRBJ2-7 | NA | NA | TRBV27 | TGTGCCAGCAGCCCTCGCGGACAGCGAAACTACGAGCAGTACTTC | CASSPRGQRNYEQYF
TRBJ2-5 | NA | NA | TRBV18 | TGTGCCAGCTCACCACTGTCAGGATCGATGGAGACCCAGTACTTC | CASSPLSGSMETQYF